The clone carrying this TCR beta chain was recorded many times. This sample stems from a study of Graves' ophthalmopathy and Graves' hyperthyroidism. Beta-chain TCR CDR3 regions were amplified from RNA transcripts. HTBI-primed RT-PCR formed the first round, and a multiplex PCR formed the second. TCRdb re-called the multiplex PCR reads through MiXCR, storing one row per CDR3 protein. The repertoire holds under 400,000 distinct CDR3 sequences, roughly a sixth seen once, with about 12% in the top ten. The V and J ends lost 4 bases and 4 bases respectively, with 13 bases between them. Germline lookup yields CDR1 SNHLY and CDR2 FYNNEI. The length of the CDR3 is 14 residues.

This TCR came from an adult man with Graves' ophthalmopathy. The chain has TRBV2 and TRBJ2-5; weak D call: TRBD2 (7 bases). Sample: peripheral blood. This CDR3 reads CASSGRGLLETQYF. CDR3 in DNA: TGTGCCAGCAGTGGGCGGGGGCTCCTAGAGACCCAGTACTTC.